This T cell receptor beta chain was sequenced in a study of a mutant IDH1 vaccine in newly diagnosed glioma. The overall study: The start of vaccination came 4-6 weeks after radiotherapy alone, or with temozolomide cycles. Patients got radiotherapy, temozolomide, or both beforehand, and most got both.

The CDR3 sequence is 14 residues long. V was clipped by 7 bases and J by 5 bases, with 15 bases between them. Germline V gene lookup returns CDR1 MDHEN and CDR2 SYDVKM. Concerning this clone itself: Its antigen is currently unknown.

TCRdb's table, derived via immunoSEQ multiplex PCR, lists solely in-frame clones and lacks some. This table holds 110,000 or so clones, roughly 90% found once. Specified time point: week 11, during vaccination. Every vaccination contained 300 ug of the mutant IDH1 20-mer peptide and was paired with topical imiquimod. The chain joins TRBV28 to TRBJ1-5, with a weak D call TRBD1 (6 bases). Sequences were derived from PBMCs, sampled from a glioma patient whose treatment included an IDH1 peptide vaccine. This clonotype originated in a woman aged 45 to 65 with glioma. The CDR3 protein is CASNPGGAHQPQHF. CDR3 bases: TGTGCCAGCAACCCTGGGGGGGCGCATCAGCCCCAGCATTTT. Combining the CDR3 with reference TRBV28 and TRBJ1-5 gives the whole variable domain DVKVTQSSRYLVKRTGEKVFLECVQDMDHENMFWYRQDPGLGLRLIYFSYDVKMKEKGDIPEGYSVSREKKERFSLILESASTNQTSMYLCASNPGGAHQPQHFGDGTRLSIL.